These T cell receptor beta chains were read from a single sample in a study of regulatory T cells in long-lasting Graves disease. In TCRdb, the multiplex PCR reads were re-called with MiXCR into one record per CDR3 protein. The table includes about 530,000 distinct CDR3 sequences, more than 15% detected once. These data were also filed under a second study, of T cells in Graves' hyperthyroidism and ophthalmopathy.

The sample consisted of peripheral blood mononuclear cells (PBMCs), taken at new diagnosis, from a patient treated with antithyroid drugs. The source is a woman between 40 and 65 years old with Graves disease. Each CDR3 is given with its conserved first and last residue. D genes are given only for firm matches. Only part of the rows carry a size: once, few, many, or a class if the clone is expanded.

TRBV15	NA	TRBJ1-3	many	CATSREGTGLAGNTIYF	TGTGCCACCAGCAGAGAGGGGACTGGGCTTGCTGGAAACACCATATATTTT
TRBV5-1	TRBD1	TRBJ1-5	many	CASSLGTGENQPQHF	TGCGCCAGCAGCTTAGGGACAGGGGAAAATCAGCCCCAGCATTTT
TRBV7-9	TRBD1	TRBJ1-2	NA	CASSENLGTGESYGYTF	TGTGCCAGCAGCGAAAACCTGGGGACAGGGGAGAGCTATGGCTACACCTTC
TRBV5-1	NA	TRBJ2-1	few	CASSLAGTPYNEQFF	TGCGCCAGCAGCTTGGCCGGGACACCTTACAATGAGCAGTTCTTC
TRBV4-1	NA	TRBJ1-1	many	CASSQDQGKLNTEAFF	TGCGCCAGCAGCCAAGATCAGGGGAAGCTTAACACTGAAGCTTTCTTT
TRBV24-1	NA	TRBJ2-3	few	CATSDFGRTDTQYF	TGTGCCACCAGTGATTTTGGGCGCACAGATACGCAGTATTTT
TRBV3-1	NA	TRBJ1-3	many	CASSQEGAGNTIYF	TGTGCCAGCAGCCAAGAAGGAGCTGGAAACACCATATATTTT
TRBV20-1	TRBD2	TRBJ2-7	NA	CSASWASGNQQYF	TGCAGTGCCAGTTGGGCTAGCGGGAACCAGCAGTACTTC
TRBV19	NA	TRBJ1-1	NA	CASSISGAADTEAFF	TGTGCCAGTAGTATTAGCGGGGCAGCTGACACTGAAGCTTTCTTT
TRBV6-2/TRBV6-3	TRBD1	TRBJ1-1	NA	CASRDKGQPNTEAFF	TGTGCCAGCAGGGACAAGGGACAGCCGAACACTGAAGCTTTCTTT
TRBV20-1	TRBD1	TRBJ1-1	NA	CSAKDRVDTEAFF	TGCAGTGCGAAAGACAGGGTTGACACTGAAGCTTTCTTT
TRBV5-1	NA	TRBJ1-5	NA	CASSLDLDQPQHF	TGCGCCAGCAGCTTGGACCTAGATCAGCCCCAGCATTTT
TRBV12-3/TRBV12-4	TRBD1	TRBJ2-4	once	CASSSRTGGTKNIQYF	TGTGCCAGCAGTTCCCGGACAGGGGGTACCAAAAACATTCAGTACTTC
TRBV2	NA	TRBJ2-3	many	CASVGVSFSTDTQYF	TGTGCCAGCGTTGGAGTCAGCTTTAGCACAGATACGCAGTATTTT
TRBV19	TRBD2	TRBJ2-1	NA	CASSRKTSGGLNEQFF	TGTGCCAGTAGTAGAAAAACTAGCGGGGGTCTTAATGAGCAGTTCTTC
TRBV3-1	NA	TRBJ2-1	many	CASSQEGGGGSSYNEQFF	TGTGCCAGCAGCCAAGAGGGGGGGGGCGGCAGCTCCTACAATGAGCAGTTCTTC
TRBV28	NA	TRBJ1-5	few	CASSPLSRVSNQPQHF	TGTGCCAGCAGTCCCCTTTCCCGGGTCTCCAATCAGCCCCAGCATTTT
TRBV7-9	NA	TRBJ1-5	many	CASSTIRDSNQPQHF	TGTGCCAGCAGCACAATCCGGGACAGCAATCAGCCCCAGCATTTT
TRBV5-6	NA	TRBJ2-3	few	CASSIRVPDTQYF	TGTGCCAGCAGCATCAGGGTCCCAGATACGCAGTATTTT
TRBV3-1	NA	TRBJ1-1	many	CASSPKPEQANTEAFF	TGTGCCAGCAGCCCCAAACCGGAGCAGGCGAACACTGAAGCTTTCTTT
TRBV10-3	TRBD1	TRBJ2-7	NA	CAISPGQSSYEQYF	TGTGCCATCAGTCCGGGACAGAGCTCCTACGAGCAGTACTTC
TRBV6-4	TRBD1	TRBJ1-2	NA	CASSSSGGGYTF	TGTGCCAGCAGTTCGTCAGGGGGTGGCTACACCTTC
TRBV5-6	NA	TRBJ1-5	NA	CASSPDGAGQPQHF	TGTGCCAGCAGCCCGGACGGCGCAGGGCAGCCCCAGCATTTT
TRBV7-8	NA	TRBJ2-7	many	CASSLAEVEQYF	TGTGCCAGCAGCTTAGCAGAGGTCGAGCAGTACTTC
TRBV12-5	NA	TRBJ2-1	many	CASGSRANEQFF	TGTGCTAGTGGTTCCAGAGCCAATGAGCAGTTCTTC
TRBV11-2	NA	TRBJ2-7	many	CASSSLSQGTLQQYF	TGTGCCAGCAGCTCGTTATCGCAGGGGACCCTCCAGCAGTACTTC
TRBV12-3/TRBV12-4	NA	TRBJ2-2	NA	CASSSRTLTGELFF	TGTGCCAGCAGTTCAAGGACTCTCACCGGGGAGCTGTTTTTT
TRBV12-3/TRBV12-4	NA	TRBJ1-5	NA	CASSLDGGSGNQPQHF	TGTGCCAGCAGTTTGGATGGGGGGTCGGGAAATCAGCCCCAGCATTTT